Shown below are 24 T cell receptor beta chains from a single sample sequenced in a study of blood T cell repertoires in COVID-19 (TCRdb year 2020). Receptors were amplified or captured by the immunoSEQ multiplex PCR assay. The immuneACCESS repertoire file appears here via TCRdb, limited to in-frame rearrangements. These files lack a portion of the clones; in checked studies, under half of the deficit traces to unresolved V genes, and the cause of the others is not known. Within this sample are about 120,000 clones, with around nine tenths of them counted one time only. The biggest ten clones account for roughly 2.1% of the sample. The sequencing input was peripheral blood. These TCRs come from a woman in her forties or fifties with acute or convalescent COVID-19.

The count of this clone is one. CDR3 coding DNA: TGTGCCACCCCTGTCCGCGATGGCTACACCTTC. This codes for CATPVRDGYTF. This chain joins TRBV2 and TRBJ1-2; D gene ambiguous. Deletions cut 10 bases from V and 6 bases from J, with 12 bases between. The CDR3 has 11 residues. Germline CDR1 SNHLY, CDR2 FYNNEI.

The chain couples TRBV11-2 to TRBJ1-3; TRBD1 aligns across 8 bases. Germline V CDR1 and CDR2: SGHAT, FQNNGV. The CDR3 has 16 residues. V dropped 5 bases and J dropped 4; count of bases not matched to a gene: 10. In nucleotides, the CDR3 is TGTGCCAGCAGCCCTCCCGCAGGGGGCACAGGAAACACCATATATTTT. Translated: CASSPPAGGTGNTIYF.

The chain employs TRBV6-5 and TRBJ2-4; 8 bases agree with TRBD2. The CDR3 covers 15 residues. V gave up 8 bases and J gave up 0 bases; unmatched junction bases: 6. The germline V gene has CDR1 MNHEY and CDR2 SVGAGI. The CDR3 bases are TGTGCCAGCTCCTTCCGGGAGGGAGCCAAAAACATTCAGTACTTC. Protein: CASSFREGAKNIQYF.

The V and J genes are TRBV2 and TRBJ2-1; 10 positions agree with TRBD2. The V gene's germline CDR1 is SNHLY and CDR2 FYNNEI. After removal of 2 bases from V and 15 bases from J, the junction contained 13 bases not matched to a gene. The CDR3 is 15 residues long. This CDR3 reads CASSEHLAGDGPLFF. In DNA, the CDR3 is TGTGCCAGCAGTGAACACCTAGCGGGGGACGGACCCCTGTTCTTC.

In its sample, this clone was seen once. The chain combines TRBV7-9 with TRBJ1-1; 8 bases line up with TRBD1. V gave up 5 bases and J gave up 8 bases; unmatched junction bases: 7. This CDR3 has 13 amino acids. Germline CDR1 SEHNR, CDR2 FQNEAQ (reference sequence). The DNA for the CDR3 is TGTGCCAGCAGCGGTCCCGGACAGGGCGAAGCTTTCTTT. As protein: CASSGPGQGEAFF.

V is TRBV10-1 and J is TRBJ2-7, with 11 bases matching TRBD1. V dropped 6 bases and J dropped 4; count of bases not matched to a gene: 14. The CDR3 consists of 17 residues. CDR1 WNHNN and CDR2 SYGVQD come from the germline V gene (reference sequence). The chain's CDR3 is CASRHNLGTGGFYEQYF. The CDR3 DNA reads TGCGCCAGCAGGCACAACTTAGGGACAGGGGGTTTTTACGAGCAGTACTTC.

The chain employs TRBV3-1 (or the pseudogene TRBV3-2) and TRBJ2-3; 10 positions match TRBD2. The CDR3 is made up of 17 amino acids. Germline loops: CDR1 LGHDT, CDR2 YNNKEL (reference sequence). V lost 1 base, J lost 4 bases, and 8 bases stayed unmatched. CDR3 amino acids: CASSQVAAGGRADTQYF. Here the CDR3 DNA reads TGTGCCAGCAGCCAAGTGGCAGCGGGGGGGCGCGCAGATACGCAGTATTTT.

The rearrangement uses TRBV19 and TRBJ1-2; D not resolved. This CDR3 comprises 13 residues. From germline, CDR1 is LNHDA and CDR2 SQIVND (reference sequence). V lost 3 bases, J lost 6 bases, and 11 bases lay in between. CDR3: CASSMVPYDGYTF. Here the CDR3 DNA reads TGTGCCAGTAGTATGGTCCCCTATGATGGCTACACCTTC. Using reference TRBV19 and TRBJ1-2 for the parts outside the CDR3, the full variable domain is DGGITQSPKYLFRKEGQNVTLSCEQNLNHDAMYWYRQDPGQGLRLIYYSQIVNDFQKGDIAEGYSVSREKKESFPLTVTSAQKNPTAFYLCASSMVPYDGYTFGSGTRLTVV.

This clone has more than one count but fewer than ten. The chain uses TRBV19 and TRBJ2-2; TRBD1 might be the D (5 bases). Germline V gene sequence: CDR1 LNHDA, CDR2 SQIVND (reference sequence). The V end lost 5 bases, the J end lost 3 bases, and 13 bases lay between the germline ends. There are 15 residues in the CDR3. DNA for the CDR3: TGTGCCAGTAGTGACCAAGCAGGGCACACCGGGGAGCTGTTTTTT. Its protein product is CASSDQAGHTGELFF.

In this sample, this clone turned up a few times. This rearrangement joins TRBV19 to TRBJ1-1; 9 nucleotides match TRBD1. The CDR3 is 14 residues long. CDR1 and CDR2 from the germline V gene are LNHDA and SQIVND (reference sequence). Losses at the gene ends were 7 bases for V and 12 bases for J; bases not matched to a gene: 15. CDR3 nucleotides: TGTGCCAGTATCCCCACGACAGGGGGTTGGGTACCTTTCTTT. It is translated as CASIPTTGGWVPFF.

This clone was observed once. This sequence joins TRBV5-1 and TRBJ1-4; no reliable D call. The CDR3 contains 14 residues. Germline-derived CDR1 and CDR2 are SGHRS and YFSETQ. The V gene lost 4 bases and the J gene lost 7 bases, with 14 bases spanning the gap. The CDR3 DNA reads TGCGCCAGCAGCCCCGGGGAGGGCTTTGAAAAACTGTTTTTT. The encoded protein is CASSPGEGFEKLFF.

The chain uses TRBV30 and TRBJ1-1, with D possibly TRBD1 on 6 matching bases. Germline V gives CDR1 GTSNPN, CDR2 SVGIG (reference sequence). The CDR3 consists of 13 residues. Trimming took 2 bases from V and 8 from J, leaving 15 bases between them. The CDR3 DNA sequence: TGTGCCTGGAGTATTCAGACAGGCTTGGAAGCTTTCTTT. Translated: CAWSIQTGLEAFF.

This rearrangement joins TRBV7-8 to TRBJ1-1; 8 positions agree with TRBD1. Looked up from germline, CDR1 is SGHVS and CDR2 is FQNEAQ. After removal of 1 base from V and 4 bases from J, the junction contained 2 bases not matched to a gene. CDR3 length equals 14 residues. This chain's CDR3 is CASSLGQGTTEAFF. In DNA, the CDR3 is TGTGCCAGCAGCTTAGGACAGGGGACCACTGAAGCTTTCTTT.

CDR3 nucleotide sequence: TGTGCCAGCAGCCCCCGGACAGGGGGTACCTACAATGAGCAGTTCTTC. Translated, it gives CASSPRTGGTYNEQFF. The chain carries TRBV9 and TRBJ2-1, with 10 bases aligning to TRBD1. The CDR3 is made up of 16 amino acids. The V gene end was trimmed by 4 bases and the J gene end by 2 bases; junction bases not matched to a gene: 6. Germline CDR1 and CDR2: SGDLS and YYNGEE.

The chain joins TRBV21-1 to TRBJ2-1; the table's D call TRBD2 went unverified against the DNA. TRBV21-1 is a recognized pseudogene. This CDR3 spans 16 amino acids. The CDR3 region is CASNKLAPSSYNEQFF. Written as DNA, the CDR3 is TGTGCCAGCAATAAACTAGCGCCAAGCTCCTACAATGAGCAGTTCTTC.

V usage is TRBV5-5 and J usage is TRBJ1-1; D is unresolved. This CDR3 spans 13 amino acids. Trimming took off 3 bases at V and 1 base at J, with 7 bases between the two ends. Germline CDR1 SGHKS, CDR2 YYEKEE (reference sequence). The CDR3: CASSSTANTEAFF. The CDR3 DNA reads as TGTGCCAGCAGCTCTACAGCGAACACTGAAGCTTTCTTT.

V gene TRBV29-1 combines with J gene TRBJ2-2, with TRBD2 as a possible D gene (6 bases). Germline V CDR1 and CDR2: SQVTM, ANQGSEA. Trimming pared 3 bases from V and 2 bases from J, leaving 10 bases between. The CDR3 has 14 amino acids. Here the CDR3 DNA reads TGCAGCGTTGAGCGGGGCTTAAACACCGGGGAGCTGTTTTTT. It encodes CSVERGLNTGELFF.

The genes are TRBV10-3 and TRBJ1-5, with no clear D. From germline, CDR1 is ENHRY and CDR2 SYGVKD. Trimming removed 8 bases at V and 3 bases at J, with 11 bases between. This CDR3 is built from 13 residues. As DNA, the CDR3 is TGTGCCATCGCCGTGAGGAACAATCAGCCCCAGCATTTT. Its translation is CAIAVRNNQPQHF.

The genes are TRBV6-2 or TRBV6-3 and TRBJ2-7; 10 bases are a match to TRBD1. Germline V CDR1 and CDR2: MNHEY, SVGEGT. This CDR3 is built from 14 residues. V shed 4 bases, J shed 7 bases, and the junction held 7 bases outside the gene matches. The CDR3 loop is CASSSRQGAREQYF. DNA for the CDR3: TGTGCCAGCAGTTCGCGACAGGGGGCGAGGGAGCAGTACTTC.

CDR3 nucleotides: TGTGCCAGCAGTTTATCCCAATCAATGAACACTGAAGCTTTCTTT. It specifies CASSLSQSMNTEAFF. The chain is built from TRBV27 and TRBJ1-1, with D uncertain. The V gene's germline CDR1 is MNHEY and CDR2 SMNVEV (reference sequence). The CDR3 is made up of 15 amino acids. The V and J ends lost 0 bases and 0 bases respectively, with 8 bases between them.

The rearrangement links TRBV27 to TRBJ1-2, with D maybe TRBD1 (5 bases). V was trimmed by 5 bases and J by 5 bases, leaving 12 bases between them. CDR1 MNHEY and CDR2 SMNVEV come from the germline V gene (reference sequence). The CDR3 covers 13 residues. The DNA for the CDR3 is TGTGCCAGCAGTGAACAAACAGGTTATGGCTACACCTTC. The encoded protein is CASSEQTGYGYTF.

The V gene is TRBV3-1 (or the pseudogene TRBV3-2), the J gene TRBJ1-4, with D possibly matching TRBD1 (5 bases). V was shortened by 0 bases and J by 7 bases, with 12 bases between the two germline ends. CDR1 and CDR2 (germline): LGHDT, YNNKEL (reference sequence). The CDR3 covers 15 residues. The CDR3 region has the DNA TGTGCCAGCAGCCAAGATGGCAGGGCCCCTGAAAAACTGTTTTTT. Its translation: CASSQDGRAPEKLFF.

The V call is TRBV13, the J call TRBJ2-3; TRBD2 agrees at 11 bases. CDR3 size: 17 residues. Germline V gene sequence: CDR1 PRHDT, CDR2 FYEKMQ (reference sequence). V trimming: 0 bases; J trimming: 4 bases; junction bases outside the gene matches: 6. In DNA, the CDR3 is TGTGCCAGCAGCTTAGGTAGCGGGGGGGCCCGTCCAGATACGCAGTATTTT. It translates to CASSLGSGGARPDTQYF. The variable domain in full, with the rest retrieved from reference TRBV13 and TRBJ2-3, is AAGVIQSPRHLIKEKRETATLKCYPIPRHDTVYWYQQGPGQDPQFLISFYEKMQSDKGSIPDRFSAQQFSDYHSELNMSSLELGDSALYFCASSLGSGGARPDTQYFGPGTRLTVL.

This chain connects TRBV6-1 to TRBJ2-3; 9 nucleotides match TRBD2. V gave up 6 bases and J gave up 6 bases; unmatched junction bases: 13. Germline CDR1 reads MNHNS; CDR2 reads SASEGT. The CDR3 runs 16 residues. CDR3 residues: CASREKRGDPMDTQYF. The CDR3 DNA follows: TGTGCCAGCAGAGAAAAGCGGGGGGATCCCATGGATACGCAGTATTTT.